This T cell receptor (beta chain) stems from a study of OX40 agonist ivuxolimab in advanced cancers. The study in broad terms: Ivuxolimab was a fully human IgG2 agonistic monoclonal antibody targeting the costimulatory receptor OX40 (CD134). Prior anti-PD-1, anti-PD-L1 or anti-CTLA-4 therapy was permitted, and 40% of dose-escalation patients had received checkpoint inhibitors. The dose-escalation cohort was approximately 83% male with a mean age of approximately 60 years, ranging from 23 to 79. Among the roughly 54 dose-escalation patients, about 20 had hepatocellular carcinoma, about 15 melanoma, 9 renal cell carcinoma and 9 head and neck cancer. Peripheral TCRbeta sequencing aimed to test whether ivuxolimab altered TCR sequence diversity and caused clonal T-cell expansion. Partial responses occurred in three dose-escalation patients: two with cutaneous melanoma and one with hepatocellular carcinoma. Intravenous ivuxolimab was administered to patients every 2 weeks at six dose levels: 0.01, 0.1, 0.3, 1.5, 3 and 10 mg/kg. The paper reports the monotherapy dose-escalation portion (N of about 50 patients) of the phase I ivuxolimab trial. The paper as a whole reports these results and caveats: After ivuxolimab, more expanded clones were found on average in CD8+ T cells than in CD4+ T cells. Low levels of normalized T-cell clonal expansion were also seen in some patients who did not respond. The antigen specificity of the clonally expanded peripheral T cells was not determined. Clonal expansion of both CD4+ and CD8+ blood T cells was observed from baseline to week 6 at doses 0.1 to 3.0 mg/kg. In partial responders in the 0.1-3.0 mg/kg groups, normalized peripheral clonal expansion was found to be among the lowest, especially among CD8+ T cells.

The trial excluded patients who had a history of autoimmune disease or were on systemic immunosuppression. Peripheral blood for TCR sequencing was drawn from every dose cohort at baseline, at cycle 4 day 1 and at cycle 7 day 1. Samples were obtained from an open-label, multicenter, first-in-human phase I dose-escalation trial of ivuxolimab. The trial enrolled adults with locally advanced or metastatic head and neck squamous cell, hepatocellular, melanoma or renal cell carcinoma. Before TCR sequencing, CD4+ T cells and CD8+ T cells were sorted from peripheral blood as separate populations. This clone was detected only once. The target of this receptor is not known. No quality values exist for individual bases; no much larger clone is one base distant. Genomic DNA was isolated from the sorted cells so that the TCRbeta CDR3 region could be sequenced. The immunoSEQ Assay was used to sequence the TCRbeta CDR3 regions. In TCRdb, the immuneACCESS table is reduced to in-frame sequences with V and J assigned. These tables do not hold every clone; where another copy was compared, an unresolved V gene accounts for under half, and the others remain unexplained. This sample gives 83,000 or so clones in total; around 84% of them show up just once. Together, the top ten hold 1.5% to 2% of the sample.

V drops 0 bases and J drops 2 bases, leaving 6 bases in between. Counted from cysteine to phenylalanine, this CDR3 has 14 amino acids. Left in the record is the CDR3 DNA by itself, 42 bases read in frame from the first base. CDR1 SGHRS and CDR2 YFSETQ were looked up in the germline V gene. This receptor was obtained from an adult with an advanced solid tumor such as melanoma, head and neck, liver or kidney cancer. Sequenced material: CD4+ or CD8+ T cells sorted from blood, taken in a trial of the OX40 agonist ivuxolimab. This chain is built from TRBV5-1 and TRBJ1-5; the D gene identity is not certain. The CDR3: CASSLDGRNQPQHF. The nucleotides are TGCGCCAGCAGCTTGGACGGTCGCAATCAGCCCCAGCATTTT.